The 25 T cell receptor beta chains listed next were all sequenced from one sample in a study of post-analysis software for immune sequencing data. Findings and caveats of the study: Patients used about 5 TRBV segments, including TRBV5-6, TRBV5-1 and TRBV20-1, more often than controls.

Antigen specificity for these receptors is unknown. cDNA libraries for TCR beta contained unique molecular identifiers. TCRdb re-derived calls from the PCR reads in MiXCR, one entry per CDR3 protein. The table lists fewer than 850,000 distinct CDR3 sequences, around 27% of them singletons. Sequenced: blood. These receptors were collected from a girl between 5 and 17 years old with multiple sclerosis.

This clonotype was counted ten times or more. This rearrangement joins TRBV9 to TRBJ2-5, with a weak D call TRBD2 (6 bases). Looked up from germline, CDR1 is SGDLS and CDR2 is YYNGEE. The CDR3 sequence is 13 residues long. Trimming removed 3 bases from V and 1 base from J, with 7 bases in between. CDR3: CASSATSQETQYF. CDR3 DNA: TGTGCCAGCAGCGCGACTAGCCAAGAGACCCAGTACTTC.

Regarding this clonotype: A much bigger clone sits one base away, suggesting this may be a read error. The chain employs TRBV7-2 and TRBJ2-1; 10 bases agree with TRBD2. CDR3 length: 14 amino acids. CDR1 is SGHTA and CDR2 is FQGNSA in the germline V gene. Trimming removed 3 bases from V and 13 bases from J; junction bases left unmatched: 9. CDR3 sequence: CASSLIAGGETQFF. CDR3 DNA: TGTGCCAGCAGCTTGATAGCGGGAGGAGAGACCCAGTTCTTC.

The CDR3 reads CASSVLGVPDEQYF. The CDR3 bases are TGTGCCAGCAGCGTATTGGGGGTCCCCGACGAGCAGTACTTC. J is TRBJ2-7 and V is TRBV9; D is perhaps TRBD1 or TRBD2 (5 bases each). CDR1 is SGDLS, CDR2 YYNGEE, per germline. V shed 1 base and J shed 5 bases, with 13 bases lying between them. CDR3 length equals 14 residues.

The rearrangement links TRBV7-2 to TRBJ2-6; D is unresolved. V lost 2 bases and J 0 bases, leaving 8 bases between the germline ends. Germline lookup yields CDR1 SGHTA and CDR2 FQGNSA. The CDR3 extends over 16 amino acids. CDR3 residues: CASSLSALSGANVLTF. The CDR3 DNA reads TGTGCCAGCAGCTTATCGGCACTCTCTGGGGCCAACGTCCTGACTTTC.

This clonotype was detected ten times or more. The V gene is TRBV3-1, the J gene TRBJ2-7, with D perhaps given as TRBD1 or TRBD2 (5 bases each). This CDR3 spans 15 amino acids. CDR1 and CDR2 from the germline V gene are LGHDT and YNNKEL (reference sequence). V lost 6 bases, J lost 4 bases, and 19 bases lay in between. In DNA, the CDR3 is TGTGCCAGCAGGAGACAGACGGGACCAACTTACGAGCAGTACTTC. It codes for CASRRQTGPTYEQYF.

This clonotype was seen a handful of times. The junction departs from the called germline gene at one end, perhaps through a read error. V is TRBV5-1 and J is TRBJ1-5, with D tentatively TRBD1 (5 bases). The germline V gene encodes CDR1 SGHRS and CDR2 YFSETQ. The CDR3 is 14 residues long. The CDR3 reads CASSLEGTNRPQHF. CDR3 nucleotide sequence: TGCGCCAGCAGCTTGGAGGGGACGAATCGGCCCCAGCATTTT.

This clonotype was recorded a few times. The chain links TRBV6-1 to TRBJ2-5, with TRBD2 matching 8 bases. CDR3 length: 15 amino acids. CDR1 and CDR2 (germline): MNHNS, SASEGT. The V gene end was trimmed by 4 bases and the J gene end by 2 bases; junction bases not matched to a gene: 6. CDR3: CASSVTSGGQETQYF. CDR3 nucleotides: TGTGCCAGCAGTGTCACTAGCGGAGGGCAAGAGACCCAGTACTTC.

V gene TRBV20-1 combines with J gene TRBJ2-1; 7 positions agree with TRBD2. The CDR3 is 16 amino acids. Germline V CDR1 and CDR2: DFQATT, SNEGSKA (reference sequence). The V and J ends lost 1 base and 2 bases, in that order; junction bases with no gene match: 8. The CDR3 DNA reads TGCAGTGCTAGAGGGGCCTCGGCGGGGGCCTACAATGAGCAGTTCTTC. This gives the protein CSARGASAGAYNEQFF.

DNA for the CDR3: TGCAGTGCTAGTTTTTCCAGGGCCACCTACGAGCAGTACTTC. Its protein is CSASFSRATYEQYF. The V call is TRBV20-1, the J call TRBJ2-7, with a tentative D call TRBD1 (5 bases). Germline CDR1 is DFQATT and CDR2 is SNEGSKA (reference sequence). CDR3 length: 14 residues. Trimming removed 3 bases from V and 2 bases from J, with 14 bases in between.

For this clonotype: A clone one base away is much larger, so this may be a read error. CDR3 nucleotide sequence: TGCAGTGCTAGAGATGTAGCGGGAGGGGAAAATGAGCAGTACTTC. Its translation: CSARDVAGGENEQYF. The chain carries TRBV20-1 and TRBJ2-7; TRBD2 agrees at 11 bases. Germline CDR1 DFQATT, CDR2 SNEGSKA (reference sequence). The junction had 8 bases not matched to a gene; V was cut back by 0 bases and J by 7 bases. CDR3 length: 15 amino acids.

The V call is TRBV28, the J call TRBJ2-5; TRBD1 matches at 11 bases. Germline V lookup: CDR1 MDHEN, CDR2 SYDVKM. CDR3 length: 15 residues. V shed 6 bases, J shed 11 bases, and the junction held 14 bases outside the gene matches. The CDR3: CASSPQGQGAVEQYF. DNA for the CDR3: TGTGCCAGCAGCCCTCAAGGACAGGGGGCGGTTGAGCAGTACTTC. The full variable domain, its missing parts supplied by reference TRBV28 and TRBJ2-5, is DVKVTQSSRYLVKRTGEKVFLECVQDMDHENMFWYRQDPGLGLRLIYFSYDVKMKEKGDIPEGYSVSREKKERFSLILESASTNQTSMYLCASSPQGQGAVEQYFGPGTRLLVL.

This clonotype was found many times. The chain is built from TRBV29-1 and TRBJ2-7; D is unclear. The germline CDR1 and CDR2 sequences are SQVTM and ANQGSEA. CDR3 length: 12 amino acids. Trimming left V 3 bases short and J 5 bases short, with 11 bases between. The CDR3 loop reads CSVDRFGNEQYF. CDR3 DNA: TGCAGCGTTGACAGGTTTGGCAACGAGCAGTACTTC.

The J gene is TRBJ1-2, the V gene TRBV6-5; the D gene is possibly TRBD1 (6 bases). The CDR3 consists of 13 residues. In germline, CDR1 is MNHEY, CDR2 SVGAGI. V shed 7 bases and J shed 2 bases, with 11 bases lying between them. The chain's CDR3 is CASTGGINYGYTF. The CDR3 DNA sequence: TGTGCCAGCACGGGGGGCATCAACTATGGCTACACCTTC.

The rearrangement joins TRBV5-6 to TRBJ1-1; the D is unclear. This CDR3 has 13 residues. Trimming took 0 bases from V and 6 from J, leaving 9 bases between them. From germline, CDR1 is SGHDT and CDR2 YYEEEE. CDR3 coding DNA: TGTGCCAGCAGCTTGGGCGGCAACGCTGAAGCTTTCTTT. It yields the protein CASSLGGNAEAFF.

V usage is TRBV6-1 and J usage is TRBJ1-1; weak D call: TRBD1 (5 bases). The CDR3 is 15 amino acids. CDR1 is MNHNS and CDR2 is SASEGT in the germline V gene. Trimming shortened V by 5 bases and J by 4 bases, and 17 bases separated the two germline ends. The CDR3 coding sequence is TGTGCCAGCAGTTGGGCGGCAGGGAAGATCACTGAAGCTTTCTTT. Translation: CASSWAAGKITEAFF.

CDR3 sequence: CASSFVTGYEQYF. In DNA, the CDR3 is TGTGCCAGCAGCTTCGTTACAGGCTACGAGCAGTACTTC. The chain combines TRBV7-8 with TRBJ2-7; perhaps TRBD1 as D (5 bases). Germline V gene data show CDR1 as SGHVS and CDR2 as FQNEAQ. The CDR3 runs to 13 residues. V was trimmed by 3 bases and J by 3 bases, leaving 9 bases between them.

The CDR3 bases are TGTGCCAGCAGCTTATGTATTGAGCAGTTCTTC. Translated, it gives CASSLCIEQFF. The chain has TRBV7-2 and TRBJ2-1, with D unresolved. V was clipped by 2 bases and J by 9 bases, with 5 bases between them. Germline V CDR1 and CDR2: SGHTA, FQGNSA. This CDR3 has 11 residues.

The chain has TRBV6-2 or TRBV6-3 and TRBJ2-7; weak D call: TRBD2 (5 bases). The CDR3 is 13 residues long. CDR1 MNHEY and CDR2 SVGEGT come from the germline V gene. Trimming stripped 6 bases from V and 3 bases from J, with 12 bases between. DNA of the CDR3: TGTGCCAGCAGGGGCCTAGCCCTCTACGAGCAGTACTTC. It specifies CASRGLALYEQYF.

The chain carries TRBV5-1 and TRBJ1-2; D gene uncertain. The germline V gene encodes CDR1 SGHRS and CDR2 YFSETQ. The CDR3 has 14 residues. V lost 1 base and J lost 2, with 9 bases in between. This chain's CDR3 is CASSLIDKNYGYTF. CDR3 DNA: TGCGCCAGCAGCTTGATAGACAAGAACTATGGCTACACCTTC.

This clonotype was detected a few times. The chain joins TRBV20-1 to TRBJ2-7; 7 bases line up with TRBD1. Judging by the DNA end, TRBJ2-5 fits better; the J call may be wrong. This CDR3 comprises 12 residues. Germline assignment: CDR1 DFQATT and CDR2 SNEGSKA (reference sequence). CDR3 sequence (DNA): TGCAGTGCTAGAAGGGGGCTAGAGACCCAGTACTTC. Its protein is CSARRGLETQYF.

This clonotype was detected only a few times. The chain employs TRBV7-9 and TRBJ1-2, with TRBD1 matching over 7 bases. The V gene end was trimmed by 5 bases and the J gene end by 12 bases; junction bases not matched to a gene: 12. The CDR3 totals 13 residues. CDR1 is SEHNR, CDR2 FQNEAQ, per germline (reference sequence). The CDR3 spells CASSLGQETIDTF. The CDR3 DNA sequence: TGTGCCAGCAGCCTCGGACAGGAGACGATCGACACCTTC.

The chain links TRBV28 to TRBJ1-2; D is possibly TRBD1 (5 bases). V lost 6 bases and J lost 4, with 9 bases in between. The CDR3 sequence is 12 residues long. Germline loops: CDR1 MDHEN, CDR2 SYDVKM. The CDR3 spells CASRGGGYGYTF. The CDR3 DNA is TGTGCCAGCAGGGGGGGTGGCTATGGCTACACCTTC.

This chain uses TRBV5-6 with TRBJ2-5, with TRBD1 identical over 8 bases. The CDR3 runs 17 residues. The germline V gene has CDR1 SGHDT and CDR2 YYEEEE. The V and J ends lost 2 bases and 2 bases, in that order; junction bases with no gene match: 11. CDR3 protein: CASSFTPTGVNQETQYF. The CDR3 DNA reads as TGTGCCAGCAGCTTTACTCCGACAGGGGTGAATCAAGAGACCCAGTACTTC. The full variable domain, rest sourced from reference TRBV5-6 and TRBJ2-5, is DAGVTQSPTHLIKTRGQQVTLRCSPKSGHDTVSWYQQALGQGPQFIFQYYEEEERQRGNFPDRFSGHQFPNYSSELNVNALLLGDSALYLCASSFTPTGVNQETQYFGPGTRLLVL.

Only a few counts were recorded for this clonotype. CDR3 in DNA: TGCGCCAGCAGCCAAGATACAGGGTCCCTCACCGGGGAGCTGTTTTTT. As protein: CASSQDTGSLTGELFF. The chain employs TRBV4-3 and TRBJ2-2; tentatively, D is TRBD1 (6 bases). Germline CDR1 is LGHNA and CDR2 is YSLEER. V was shortened by 0 bases and J by 4 bases, with 12 bases between the two germline ends. CDR3 length: 16 residues.

This chain joins TRBV4-3 and TRBJ1-2; 8 positions match TRBD1. CDR1 and CDR2 from the germline V gene are LGHNA and YSLEER. V dropped 0 bases and J dropped 8; count of bases not matched to a gene: 8. The CDR3 is 15 residues long. The CDR3 loop reads CASSQDRTGRDGYTF. DNA of the CDR3: TGCGCCAGCAGCCAAGATCGGACAGGGAGGGACGGCTACACCTTC.